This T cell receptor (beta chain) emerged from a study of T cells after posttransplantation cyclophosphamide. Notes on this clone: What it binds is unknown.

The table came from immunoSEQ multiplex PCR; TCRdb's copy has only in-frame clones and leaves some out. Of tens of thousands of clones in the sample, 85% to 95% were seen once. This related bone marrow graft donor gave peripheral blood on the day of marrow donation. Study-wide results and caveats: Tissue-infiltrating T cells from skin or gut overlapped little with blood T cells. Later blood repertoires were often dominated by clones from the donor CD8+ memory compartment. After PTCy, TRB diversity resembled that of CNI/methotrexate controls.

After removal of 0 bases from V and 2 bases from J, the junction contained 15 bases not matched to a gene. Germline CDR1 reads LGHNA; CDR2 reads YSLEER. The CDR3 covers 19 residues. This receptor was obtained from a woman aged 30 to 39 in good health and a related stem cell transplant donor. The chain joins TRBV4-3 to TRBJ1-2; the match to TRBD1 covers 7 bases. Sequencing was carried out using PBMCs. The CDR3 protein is CASSQDVGFEGATNYGYTF. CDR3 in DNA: TGCGCCAGCAGCCAAGATGTGGGGTTTGAGGGGGCAACGAACTATGGCTACACCTTC.